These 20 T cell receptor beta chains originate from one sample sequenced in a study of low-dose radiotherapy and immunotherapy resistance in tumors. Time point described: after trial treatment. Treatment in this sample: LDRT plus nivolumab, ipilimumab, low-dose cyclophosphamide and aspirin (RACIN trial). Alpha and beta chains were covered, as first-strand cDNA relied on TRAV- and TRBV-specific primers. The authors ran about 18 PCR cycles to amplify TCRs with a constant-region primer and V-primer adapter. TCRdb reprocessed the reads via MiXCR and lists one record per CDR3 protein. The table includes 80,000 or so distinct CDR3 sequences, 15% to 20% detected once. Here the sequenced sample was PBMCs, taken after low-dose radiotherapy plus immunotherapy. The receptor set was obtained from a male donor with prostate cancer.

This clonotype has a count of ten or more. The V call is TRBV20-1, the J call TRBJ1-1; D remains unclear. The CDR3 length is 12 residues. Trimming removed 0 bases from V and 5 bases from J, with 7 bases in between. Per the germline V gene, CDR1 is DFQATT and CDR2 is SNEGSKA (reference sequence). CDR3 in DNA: TGCAGTGCTAGAGAGGGGATTACTGAAGCTTTCTTT. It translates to CSAREGITEAFF.

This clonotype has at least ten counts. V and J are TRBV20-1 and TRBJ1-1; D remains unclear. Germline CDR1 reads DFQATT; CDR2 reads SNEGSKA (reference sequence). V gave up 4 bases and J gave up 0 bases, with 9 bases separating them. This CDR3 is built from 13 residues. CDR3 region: CSAKQNMNTEAFF. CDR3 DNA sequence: TGCAGTGCTAAACAGAATATGAACACTGAAGCTTTCTTT.

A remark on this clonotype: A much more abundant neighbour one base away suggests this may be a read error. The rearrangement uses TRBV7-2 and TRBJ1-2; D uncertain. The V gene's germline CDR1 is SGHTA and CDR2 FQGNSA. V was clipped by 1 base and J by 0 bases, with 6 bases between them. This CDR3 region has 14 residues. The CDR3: CASSLEQSNYGYTF. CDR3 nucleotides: TGTGCCAGCAGCTTAGAACAGTCTAACTATGGCTACACCTTC.

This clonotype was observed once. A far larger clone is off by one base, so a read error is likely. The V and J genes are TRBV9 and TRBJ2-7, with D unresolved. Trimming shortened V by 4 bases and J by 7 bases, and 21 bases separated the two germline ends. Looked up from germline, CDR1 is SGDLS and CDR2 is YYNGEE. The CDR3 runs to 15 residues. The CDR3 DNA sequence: TGTGCCAGCAGCCCGGGTGTAGGATCGTACAATGAGCAGTACTTC. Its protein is CASSPGVGSYNEQYF. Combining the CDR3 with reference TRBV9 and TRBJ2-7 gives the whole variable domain DSGVTQTPKHLITATGQRVTLRCSPRSGDLSVYWYQQSLDQGLQFLIQYYNGEERAKGNILERFSAQQFPDLHSELNLSSLELGDSALYFCASSPGVGSYNEQYFGPGTRLTVT.

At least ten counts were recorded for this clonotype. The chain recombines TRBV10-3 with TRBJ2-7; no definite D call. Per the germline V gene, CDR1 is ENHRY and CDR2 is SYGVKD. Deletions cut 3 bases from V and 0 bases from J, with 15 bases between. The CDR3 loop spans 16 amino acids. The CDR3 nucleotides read TGTGCCATCAGTGAACCCGGTCCCACGGTCTCCTACGAGCAGTACTTC. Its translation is CAISEPGPTVSYEQYF.

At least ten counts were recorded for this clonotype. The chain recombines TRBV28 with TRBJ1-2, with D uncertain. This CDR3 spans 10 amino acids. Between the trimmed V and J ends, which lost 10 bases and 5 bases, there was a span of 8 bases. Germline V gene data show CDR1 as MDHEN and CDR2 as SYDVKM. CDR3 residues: CATDSYGYTF. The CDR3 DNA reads TGTGCCACTGATAGTTATGGCTACACCTTC.

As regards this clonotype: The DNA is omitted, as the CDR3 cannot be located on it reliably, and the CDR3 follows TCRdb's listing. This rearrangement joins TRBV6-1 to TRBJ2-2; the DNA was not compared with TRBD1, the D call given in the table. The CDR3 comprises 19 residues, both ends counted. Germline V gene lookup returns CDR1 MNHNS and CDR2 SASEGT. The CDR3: CTSSDGTGVTGELFFFFFF.

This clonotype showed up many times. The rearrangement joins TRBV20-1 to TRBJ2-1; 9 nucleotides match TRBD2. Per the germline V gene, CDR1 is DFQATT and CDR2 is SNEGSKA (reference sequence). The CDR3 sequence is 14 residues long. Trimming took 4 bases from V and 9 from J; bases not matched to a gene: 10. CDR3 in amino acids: CSAKPGLASSEQFF. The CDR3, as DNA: TGCAGTGCTAAACCGGGACTAGCCTCGAGTGAGCAGTTCTTC.

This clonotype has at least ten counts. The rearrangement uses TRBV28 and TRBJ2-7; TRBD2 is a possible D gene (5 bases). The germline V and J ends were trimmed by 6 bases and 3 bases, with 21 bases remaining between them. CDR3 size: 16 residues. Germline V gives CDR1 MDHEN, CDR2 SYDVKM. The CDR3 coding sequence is TGTGCCAGCAGCGTCCTACTAGTTATCCACGGCTACGAGCAGTACTTC. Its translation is CASSVLLVIHGYEQYF.

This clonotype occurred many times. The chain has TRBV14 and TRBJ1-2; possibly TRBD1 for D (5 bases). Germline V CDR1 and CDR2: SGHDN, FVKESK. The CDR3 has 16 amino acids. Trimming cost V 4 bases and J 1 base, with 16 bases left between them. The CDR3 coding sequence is TGTGCCAGCAGCCCTCACCTGGCGGGGCTTAACTATGGCTACACCTTC. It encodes CASSPHLAGLNYGYTF.

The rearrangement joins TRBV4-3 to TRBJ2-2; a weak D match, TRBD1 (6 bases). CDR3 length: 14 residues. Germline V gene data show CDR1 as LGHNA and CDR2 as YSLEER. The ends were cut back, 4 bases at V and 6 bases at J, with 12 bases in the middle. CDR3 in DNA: TGCGCCAGCAGCCTTTATGGGGGCCCCGGGGAGCTGTTTTTT. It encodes CASSLYGGPGELFF.

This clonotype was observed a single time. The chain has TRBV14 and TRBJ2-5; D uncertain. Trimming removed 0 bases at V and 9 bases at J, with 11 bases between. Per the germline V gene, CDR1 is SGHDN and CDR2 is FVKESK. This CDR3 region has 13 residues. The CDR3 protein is CASSQDSVGSQYF. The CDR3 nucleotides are TGTGCCAGCAGCCAAGATTCCGTCGGCTCCCAGTACTTC. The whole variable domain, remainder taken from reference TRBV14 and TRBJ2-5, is EAGVTQFPSHSVIEKGQTVTLRCDPISGHDNLYWYRRVMGKEIKFLLHFVKESKQDESGMPNNRFLAERTGGTYSTLKVQPAELEDSGVYFCASSQDSVGSQYFGPGTRLLVL.

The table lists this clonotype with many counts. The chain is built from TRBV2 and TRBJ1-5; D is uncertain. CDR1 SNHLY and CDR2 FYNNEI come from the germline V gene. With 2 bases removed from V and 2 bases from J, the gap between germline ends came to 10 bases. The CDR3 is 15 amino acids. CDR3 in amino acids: CASSESVARNQPQHF. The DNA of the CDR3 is TGTGCCAGCAGTGAATCAGTGGCCCGCAATCAGCCCCAGCATTTT.

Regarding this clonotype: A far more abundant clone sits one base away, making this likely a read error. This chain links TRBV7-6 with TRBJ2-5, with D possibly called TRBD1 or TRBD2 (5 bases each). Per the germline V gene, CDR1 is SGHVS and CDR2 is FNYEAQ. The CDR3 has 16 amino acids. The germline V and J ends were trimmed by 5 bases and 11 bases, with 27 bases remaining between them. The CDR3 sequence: CASSPRQGPDYNEQYF. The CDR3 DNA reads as TGTGCCAGCAGCCCAAGGCAGGGCCCAGACTACAATGAGCAGTACTTC.

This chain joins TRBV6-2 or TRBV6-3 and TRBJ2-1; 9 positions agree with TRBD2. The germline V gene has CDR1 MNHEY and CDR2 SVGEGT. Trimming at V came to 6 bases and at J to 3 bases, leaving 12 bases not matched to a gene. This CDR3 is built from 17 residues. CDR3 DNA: TGTGCCAGCAGACCCTTTCCGACTAGCGGCTACTACAATGAGCAGTTCTTC. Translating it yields CASRPFPTSGYYNEQFF.

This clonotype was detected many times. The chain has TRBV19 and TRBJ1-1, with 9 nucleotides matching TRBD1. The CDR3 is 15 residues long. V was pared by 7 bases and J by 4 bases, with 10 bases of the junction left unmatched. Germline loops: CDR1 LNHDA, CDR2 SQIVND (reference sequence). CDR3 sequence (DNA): TGTGCCAGTAAGGGACAGGGCGGGGAGTTCACTGAAGCTTTCTTT. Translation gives CASKGQGGEFTEAFF.

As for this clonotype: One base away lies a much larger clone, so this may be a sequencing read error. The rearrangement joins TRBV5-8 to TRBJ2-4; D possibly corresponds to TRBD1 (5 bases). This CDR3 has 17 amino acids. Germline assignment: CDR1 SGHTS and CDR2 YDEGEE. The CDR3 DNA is TGTCCCAGCAGCTTAGGGGCAGGCGAACTAGCCAAAAACATTCAGTACTTC. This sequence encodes CPSSLGAGELAKNIQYF.

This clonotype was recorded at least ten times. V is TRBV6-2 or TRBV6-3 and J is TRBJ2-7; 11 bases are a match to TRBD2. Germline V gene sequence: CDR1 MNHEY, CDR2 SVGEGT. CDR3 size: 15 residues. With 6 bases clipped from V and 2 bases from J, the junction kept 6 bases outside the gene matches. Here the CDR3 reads CASRSTSGKTYEQYF. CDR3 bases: TGTGCCAGCAGATCGACTAGCGGGAAGACCTACGAGCAGTACTTC.

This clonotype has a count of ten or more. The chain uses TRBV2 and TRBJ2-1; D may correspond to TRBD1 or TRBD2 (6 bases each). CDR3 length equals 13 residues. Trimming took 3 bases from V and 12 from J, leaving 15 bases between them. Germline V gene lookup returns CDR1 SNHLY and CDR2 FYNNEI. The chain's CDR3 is CASSEGGPIPQFF. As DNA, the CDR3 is TGTGCCAGCAGTGAGGGGGGCCCCATACCGCAGTTCTTC. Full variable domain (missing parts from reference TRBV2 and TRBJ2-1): EPEVTQTPSHQVTQMGQEVILRCVPISNHLYFYWYRQILGQKVEFLVSFYNNEISEKSEIFDDQFSVERPDGSNFTLKIRSTKLEDSAMYFCASSEGGPIPQFFGPGTRLTVL.

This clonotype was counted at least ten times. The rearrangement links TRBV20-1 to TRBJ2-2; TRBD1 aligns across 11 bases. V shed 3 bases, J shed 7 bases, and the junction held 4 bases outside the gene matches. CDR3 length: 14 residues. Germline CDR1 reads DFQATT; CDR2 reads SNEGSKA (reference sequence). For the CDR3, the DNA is TGCAGTGCTAGGGGACAGGGGGAAGACGGGGAGCTGTTTTTT. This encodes CSARGQGEDGELFF.